The present entry profiles one TCR beta chain with its context. Germline CDR1 SNHLY, CDR2 FYNNEI. V lost 7 bases and J 0 bases, leaving 14 bases between the germline ends. The CDR3 is 15 residues long. This sample stems from a study of control samples from healthy donors and cancer patients. Repertoires were generated with immunoSEQ multiplex PCR, while TCRdb's copy carries only in-frame clones and drops some. The sample yields under 200,000 clones, about 93% seen once. The sequence was collected from a woman aged 25-40 years in good health. The sequencing input was blood. The V and J genes are TRBV2 and TRBJ2-3; D uncertain. CDR3: CASNLQASSTDTQYF. The CDR3 DNA sequence: TGTGCCAGCAACCTACAAGCCTCTAGCACAGATACGCAGTATTTT. Drawing the rest from reference TRBV2 and TRBJ2-3, the complete variable domain is EPEVTQTPSHQVTQMGQEVILRCVPISNHLYFYWYRQILGQKVEFLVSFYNNEISEKSEIFDDQFSVERPDGSNFTLKIRSTKLEDSAMYFCASNLQASSTDTQYFGPGTRLTVL.